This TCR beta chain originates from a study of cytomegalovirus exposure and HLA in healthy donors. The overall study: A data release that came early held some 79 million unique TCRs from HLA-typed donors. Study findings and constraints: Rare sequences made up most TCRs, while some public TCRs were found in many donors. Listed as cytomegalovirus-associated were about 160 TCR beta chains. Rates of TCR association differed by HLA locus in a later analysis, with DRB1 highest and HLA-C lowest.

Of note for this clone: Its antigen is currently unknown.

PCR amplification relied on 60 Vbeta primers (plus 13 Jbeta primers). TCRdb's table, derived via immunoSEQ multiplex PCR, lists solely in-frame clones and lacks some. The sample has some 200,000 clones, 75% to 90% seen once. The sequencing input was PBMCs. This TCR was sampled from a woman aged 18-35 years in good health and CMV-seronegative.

The CDR3 bases are TGTGCCAGCAGCCGAGCGGGGACTGAAGCTTTCTTT. Amino acids: CASSRAGTEAFF. This chain connects TRBV6-5 to TRBJ1-1; no definite D call. The germline CDR1 and CDR2 sequences are MNHEY and SVGAGI. Deletions cut 6 bases from V and 5 bases from J, with 10 bases between. This CDR3 contains 12 residues.